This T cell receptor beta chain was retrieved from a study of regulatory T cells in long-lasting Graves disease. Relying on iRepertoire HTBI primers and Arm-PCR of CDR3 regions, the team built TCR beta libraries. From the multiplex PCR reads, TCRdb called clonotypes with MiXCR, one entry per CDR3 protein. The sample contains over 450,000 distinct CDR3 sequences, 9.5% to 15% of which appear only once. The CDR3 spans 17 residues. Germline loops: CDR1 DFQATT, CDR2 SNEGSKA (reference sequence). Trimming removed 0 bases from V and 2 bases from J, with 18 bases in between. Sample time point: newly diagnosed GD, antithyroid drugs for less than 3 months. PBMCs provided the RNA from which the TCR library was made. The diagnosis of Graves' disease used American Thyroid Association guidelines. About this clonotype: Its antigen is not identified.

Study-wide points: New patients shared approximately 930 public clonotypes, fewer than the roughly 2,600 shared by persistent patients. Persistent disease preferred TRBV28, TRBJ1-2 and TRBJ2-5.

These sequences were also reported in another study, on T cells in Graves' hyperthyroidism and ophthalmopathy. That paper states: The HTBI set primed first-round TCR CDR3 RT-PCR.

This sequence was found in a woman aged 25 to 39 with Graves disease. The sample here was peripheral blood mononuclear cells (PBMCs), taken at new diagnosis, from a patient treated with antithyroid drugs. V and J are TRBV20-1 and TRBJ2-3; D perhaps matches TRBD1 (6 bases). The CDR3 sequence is CSARDFSSRGFTDTQYF. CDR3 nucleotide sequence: TGCAGTGCTAGAGATTTTAGTAGTAGGGGGTTCACAGATACGCAGTATTTT.